The 26 T cell receptor beta chains below were found in one sample sequenced in a study of blood T cell repertoires in COVID-19. Profiled with immunoSEQ multiplex PCR; TCRdb holds only in-frame clones, not every one. The table has tens of thousands of clones, approximately 87% seen once; the top ten hold 17%. The sample was peripheral blood. The receptors shown here come from a man older than 75 in a cohort sampled during active COVID-19.

V usage is TRBV13 and J usage is TRBJ2-3; 16 bases map to TRBD2. Losses at the gene ends were 0 bases for V and 3 bases for J; bases not matched to a gene: 12. The CDR3 is made up of 21 amino acids. Germline V gene data show CDR1 as PRHDT and CDR2 as FYEKMQ (reference sequence). CDR3 loop: CASSLGHGTSGGAGMTDTQYF. The CDR3 nucleotides are TGTGCCAGCAGCTTAGGTCACGGGACTAGCGGGGGGGCCGGGATGACAGATACGCAGTATTTT. The whole variable domain, filled in from reference TRBV13 and TRBJ2-3, reads AAGVIQSPRHLIKEKRETATLKCYPIPRHDTVYWYQQGPGQDPQFLISFYEKMQSDKGSIPDRFSAQQFSDYHSELNMSSLELGDSALYFCASSLGHGTSGGAGMTDTQYFGPGTRLTVL.

In its sample, this clone was seen once. The chain is built from TRBV2 and TRBJ2-6; 8 nucleotides agree with TRBD1. V lost 5 bases, J lost 0 bases, and 12 bases stayed unmatched. This CDR3 contains 19 residues. CDR1 and CDR2 from the germline V gene are SNHLY and FYNNEI. The CDR3 is CASSPTGALTRSGANVLTF. The CDR3 nucleotides are TGTGCCAGCAGTCCGACAGGGGCCTTAACCCGCTCTGGGGCCAACGTCCTGACTTTC.

In its sample, this clone was seen once. V and J are TRBV5-1 and TRBJ1-1, with 12 bases lining up with TRBD1. Per germline, CDR1 SGHRS and CDR2 YFSETQ. The V gene end was trimmed by 0 bases and the J gene end by 4 bases; junction bases not matched to a gene: 7. The CDR3 spans 17 residues. In DNA form, the CDR3 reads TGCGCCAGCAGCTTGGCCGGGGGGACAGGGGGCGTCACTGAAGCTTTCTTT. It codes for CASSLAGGTGGVTEAFF.

The chain uses TRBV4-3 and TRBJ2-3, with 12 bases matching TRBD2. The germline V gene encodes CDR1 LGHNA and CDR2 YSLEER. After removal of 0 bases from V and 4 bases from J, the junction contained 5 bases not matched to a gene. This CDR3 has 17 amino acids. The CDR3 DNA reads as TGCGCCAGCAGCCAAGATCCTCGACTAGCGGGGGCAGATACGCAGTATTTT. Amino acids: CASSQDPRLAGADTQYF.

V gene TRBV2 combines with J gene TRBJ1-5; the D gene is possibly TRBD1 (5 bases). Deletions cut 1 base from V and 9 bases from J, with 16 bases between. Germline V gives CDR1 SNHLY, CDR2 FYNNEI. The CDR3 spans 15 residues. CDR3 DNA: TGTGCCAGCAGTGAAGACCAGGGCTTCGGTTTGCCCCAGCATTTT. Translated, it gives CASSEDQGFGLPQHF.

The chain couples TRBV18 to TRBJ2-1; 10 positions agree with TRBD1. CDR1 and CDR2 from the germline V gene are KGHSH and LQKENI. V dropped 6 bases and J dropped 6; count of bases not matched to a gene: 8. The CDR3 runs to 15 residues. CDR3 sequence: CASSRGTGVFNEQFF. CDR3 bases: TGTGCCAGCTCCCGAGGGACAGGGGTATTCAATGAGCAGTTCTTC.

The chain links TRBV5-1 to TRBJ2-3, with D possibly being TRBD2 (5 bases). Germline V gives CDR1 SGHRS, CDR2 YFSETQ. This CDR3 is built from 14 residues. Between the trimmed V and J ends, which lost 3 bases and 4 bases, there was a span of 12 bases. The CDR3: CASSSLARADTQYF. Here the CDR3 DNA reads TGCGCCAGCAGCTCCCTAGCACGCGCAGATACGCAGTATTTT. The whole variable domain, filled in from reference TRBV5-1 and TRBJ2-3, reads KAGVTQTPRYLIKTRGQQVTLSCSPISGHRSVSWYQQTPGQGLQFLFEYFSETQRNKGNFPGRFSGRQFSNSRSEMNVSTLELGDSALYLCASSSLARADTQYFGPGTRLTVL.

This clone was seen only once. The V gene is TRBV18, the J gene TRBJ1-2, with 10 bases aligning to TRBD1. The trim removed 2 bases at V and 4 bases at J, leaving 1 base unmatched. In germline, CDR1 is KGHSH, CDR2 LQKENI. This CDR3 has 14 amino acids. CDR3 bases: TGTGCCAGCTCACCAAGGACAGGGGGCTATGGCTACACCTTC. This sequence encodes CASSPRTGGYGYTF.

V gene TRBV2 combines with J gene TRBJ1-3, with a tentative D call TRBD1 (6 bases). V was trimmed by 6 bases and J by 2 bases, leaving 8 bases between them. This CDR3 is 13 amino acids long. Germline CDR1 SNHLY, CDR2 FYNNEI. CDR3 sequence: CASSRDTGNTIYF. The CDR3 DNA sequence: TGTGCCAGCAGCCGGGACACTGGAAACACCATATATTTT.

The chain joins TRBV2 to TRBJ2-3; no clear D gene. The length of the CDR3 is 14 residues. Germline lookup yields CDR1 SNHLY and CDR2 FYNNEI. Trimming took off 2 bases at V and 2 bases at J, with 8 bases between the two ends. The CDR3 reads CASSELLVTDTQYF. The CDR3 DNA reads as TGTGCCAGCAGTGAACTGCTAGTCACAGATACGCAGTATTTT.

This clone was recorded once. This rearrangement joins TRBV5-1 to TRBJ2-7; D not resolved. V was shortened by 3 bases and J by 0 bases, with 4 bases between the two germline ends. Looked up from germline, CDR1 is SGHRS and CDR2 is YFSETQ. The CDR3 covers 12 residues. The CDR3: CASSSSSYEQYF. CDR3 sequence (DNA): TGCGCCAGCAGCTCCAGCTCCTACGAGCAGTACTTC.

In its sample, this clone was seen once. The rearrangement links TRBV5-1 to TRBJ2-3; 9 bases match TRBD2. The CDR3 has 17 residues. Trimming cost V 3 bases and J 5 bases; bases outside gene matches: 13. Germline CDR1 and CDR2: SGHRS and YFSETQ. Here the CDR3 reads CASSSSSAGGPVDTQYF. The DNA for the CDR3 is TGCGCCAGCAGCTCCTCCTCTGCGGGGGGGCCCGTAGATACGCAGTATTTT.

The V gene is TRBV6-6, the J gene TRBJ1-5, with D hard to call. This CDR3 region has 12 residues. Germline CDR1 and CDR2: MNHNY and SVGAGI (reference sequence). The CDR3 region is CVTENSNQPQHF. In nucleotides, the CDR3 is TGTGTCACAGAAAATAGCAATCAGCCCCAGCATTTT.

The chain has TRBV6-6 and TRBJ1-2; D gene unclear. V dropped 2 bases and J dropped 3 bases, with 4 bases sitting between them. Germline lookup yields CDR1 MNHNY and CDR2 SVGAGI (reference sequence). The CDR3 length is 12 residues. The CDR3 DNA reads as TGTGCCAGCAGTTACGACTACTATGGCTACACCTTC. Amino acids: CASSYDYYGYTF.

V gene TRBV27 combines with J gene TRBJ1-1; tentative D call: TRBD1 (6 bases). The germline V gene encodes CDR1 MNHEY and CDR2 SMNVEV (reference sequence). The CDR3 is 13 amino acids. Between the trimmed V and J ends, which lost 6 bases and 1 base, there was a span of 9 bases. The CDR3: CASSLGGNTEAFF. CDR3 coding DNA: TGTGCCAGCAGCCTAGGGGGGAACACTGAAGCTTTCTTT.

The chain carries TRBV5-1 and TRBJ2-3; TRBD2 agrees at 13 bases. Germline CDR1 and CDR2: SGHRS and YFSETQ. The ends lost 4 bases at V and 2 bases at J; junction bases unmatched: 4. CDR3 length: 16 amino acids. The CDR3 nucleotides are TGCGCCAGCAGCCCAGGGACTAGCGGGGTCACAGATACGCAGTATTTT. Translating it yields CASSPGTSGVTDTQYF.

V and J are TRBV7-9 and TRBJ2-2, with 9 bases fitting TRBD1. The CDR3 consists of 15 residues. The J segment lost 3 bases and the V segment lost 3 bases, leaving 2 bases of the junction unmatched. CDR1 and CDR2 (germline): SEHNR, FQNEAQ (reference sequence). CDR3 sequence reads: CASSFTGGDTGELFF. CDR3 nucleotides: TGTGCCAGCAGCTTCACAGGGGGCGACACCGGGGAGCTGTTTTTT.

As to this clone: The junction departs from germline at one end; a sequencing error may be responsible. The V and J genes are TRBV15 and TRBJ2-5; TRBD1 is a possible D gene (6 bases). This CDR3 comprises 12 residues. The V gene's germline CDR1 is LNHNV and CDR2 YYDKDF (reference sequence). In nucleotides, the CDR3 is TGTGCCACCAGCAGAGATTCAGGACAGCGAAACTTC. Residues: CATSRDSGQRNF.

This sequence joins TRBV7-3 and TRBJ1-1; tentatively, D is TRBD1 (5 bases). Looked up from germline, CDR1 is SGHTA and CDR2 is FQGTGA. The V end was cut by 5 bases, the J end by 6 bases, with 16 bases between. This CDR3 has 14 residues. CDR3 in amino acids: CASSDRGGDAEAFF. Here the CDR3 DNA reads TGTGCCAGCAGCGACCGTGGGGGGGACGCTGAAGCTTTCTTT.

The V call is TRBV27, the J call TRBJ1-6; no clear D gene. The CDR3 has 16 amino acids. Per germline, CDR1 MNHEY and CDR2 SMNVEV (reference sequence). Trimming took 8 bases from V and 7 from J, leaving 21 bases between them. The CDR3 loop reads CASGNLAQDKNSPLHF. CDR3 coding DNA: TGTGCCAGCGGAAACCTCGCGCAGGATAAGAATTCACCCCTCCACTTT.

V and J are TRBV7-2 and TRBJ1-1; 7 bases match TRBD1. The V gene end was trimmed by 4 bases and the J gene end by 4 bases; junction bases not matched to a gene: 6. In germline, CDR1 is SGHTA, CDR2 FQGNSA. The CDR3 loop spans 14 amino acids. CDR3 nucleotide sequence: TGTGCCAGCAGCTCGAGACAGGGCGGCACTGAAGCTTTCTTT. This codes for CASSSRQGGTEAFF.

The chain links TRBV5-4 to TRBJ2-1; the D gene is possibly TRBD1 (6 bases). The CDR3 spans 15 residues. Germline V CDR1 and CDR2: SGHNT, YYREEE (reference sequence). The V end lost 1 base, the J end lost 5 bases, and 13 bases lay between the germline ends. The CDR3 region has the DNA TGTGCCAGCAGCTTGCTTGGGACACCCGACAATGAGCAGTTCTTC. Its translation: CASSLLGTPDNEQFF.

This clone has only one observation. The rearrangement joins TRBV19 to TRBJ2-2; maybe TRBD2 (7 bases). This CDR3 contains 14 residues. Germline values: CDR1 LNHDA, CDR2 SQIVND (reference sequence). V lost 7 bases to trimming and J lost 5 bases, with 14 bases between them. The CDR3 reads CASTPGRGTGELFF. The CDR3 DNA is TGTGCCAGTACCCCAGGGAGGGGGACCGGGGAGCTGTTTTTT.

J is TRBJ2-3 and V is TRBV7-6; TRBD2 matches at 10 bases. CDR1 SGHVS and CDR2 FNYEAQ come from the germline V gene. V lost 5 bases, J lost 1 base, and 9 bases stayed unmatched. There are 17 residues in the CDR3. CDR3 nucleotide sequence: TGTGCCAGCAGCCTAGTTGCGCTAGCGGGGGGCACAGATACGCAGTATTTT. Its protein is CASSLVALAGGTDTQYF.

The chain uses TRBV11-2 and TRBJ2-3; TRBD2 matches 10 bases. This CDR3 is 16 amino acids long. After removal of 1 base from V and 5 bases from J, the junction contained 6 bases not matched to a gene. Germline V gene lookup returns CDR1 SGHAT and CDR2 FQNNGV. The CDR3 DNA is TGTGCCAGCAGCTTAGTCCTAGCGGGGGAAGAAGATACGCAGTATTTT. It encodes CASSLVLAGEEDTQYF.

This clone was seen only a few times. CDR3 nucleotide sequence: TGTGCCAGCAGCAGGGGGAACACTGAAGCTTTCTTT. Translating gives CASSRGNTEAFF. The rearrangement links TRBV28 to TRBJ1-1; maybe TRBD1 (6 bases). Trimming removed 6 bases from V and 1 base from J, with 6 bases in between. The germline V gene encodes CDR1 MDHEN and CDR2 SYDVKM. The length of the CDR3 is 12 residues. The full variable domain, completed using reference TRBV28 and TRBJ1-1, is DVKVTQSSRYLVKRTGEKVFLECVQDMDHENMFWYRQDPGLGLRLIYFSYDVKMKEKGDIPEGYSVSREKKERFSLILESASTNQTSMYLCASSRGNTEAFFGQGTRLTVV.